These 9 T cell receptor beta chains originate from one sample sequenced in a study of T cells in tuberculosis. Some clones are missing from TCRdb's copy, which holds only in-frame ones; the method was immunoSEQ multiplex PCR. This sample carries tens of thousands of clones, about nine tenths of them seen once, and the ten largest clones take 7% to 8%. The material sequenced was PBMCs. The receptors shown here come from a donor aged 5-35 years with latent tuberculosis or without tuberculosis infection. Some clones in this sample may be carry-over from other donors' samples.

The CDR3 sequence is CASSLGGGQPQHF. The CDR3 nucleotides are TGTGCCAGCAGTTTAGGGGGGGGTCAGCCCCAGCATTTT. The gene calls are TRBV27 and TRBJ1-5, with D maybe TRBD1 (5 bases). Trimming removed 2 bases at V and 6 bases at J, with 8 bases between. Per the germline V gene, CDR1 is MNHEY and CDR2 is SMNVEV (reference sequence). The CDR3 is 13 residues long.

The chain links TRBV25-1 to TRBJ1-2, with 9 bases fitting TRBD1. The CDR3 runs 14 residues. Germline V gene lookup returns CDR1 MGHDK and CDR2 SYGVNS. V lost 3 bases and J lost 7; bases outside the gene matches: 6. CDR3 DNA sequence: TGTGCCAGCAGTGACTCACAGGGGGCGGTTGGCTACACCTTC. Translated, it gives CASSDSQGAVGYTF.

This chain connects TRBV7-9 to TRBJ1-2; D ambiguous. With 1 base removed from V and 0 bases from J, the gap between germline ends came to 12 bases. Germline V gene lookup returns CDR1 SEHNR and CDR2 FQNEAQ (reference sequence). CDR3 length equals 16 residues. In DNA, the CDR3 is TGTGCCAGCAGCTTAGTCGGCAGGTACTCTAACTATGGCTACACCTTC. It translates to CASSLVGRYSNYGYTF.

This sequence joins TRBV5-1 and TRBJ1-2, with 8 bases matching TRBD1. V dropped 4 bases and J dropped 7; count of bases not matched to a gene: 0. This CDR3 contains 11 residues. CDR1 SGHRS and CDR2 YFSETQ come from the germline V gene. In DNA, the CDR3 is TGCGCCAGCAGCGGGACAGGTGGCTACACCTTC. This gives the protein CASSGTGGYTF.

The CDR3: CASSWTGGSNYGYTF. The DNA of the CDR3 is TGTGCCAGCAGTTGGACAGGGGGCTCTAACTATGGCTACACCTTC. The V and J genes are TRBV6-6 and TRBJ1-2; 11 nucleotides line up with TRBD1. V shed 4 bases, J shed 0 bases, and the junction held 1 base outside the gene matches. The germline V gene has CDR1 MNHNY and CDR2 SVGAGI (reference sequence). The length of the CDR3 is 15 residues.

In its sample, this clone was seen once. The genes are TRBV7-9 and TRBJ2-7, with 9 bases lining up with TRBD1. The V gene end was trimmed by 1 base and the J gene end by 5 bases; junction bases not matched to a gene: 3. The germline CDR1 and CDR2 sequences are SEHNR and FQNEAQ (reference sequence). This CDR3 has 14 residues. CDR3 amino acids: CASSLGRQGDEQYF. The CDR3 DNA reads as TGTGCCAGCAGCTTAGGGAGACAGGGGGACGAGCAGTACTTC.

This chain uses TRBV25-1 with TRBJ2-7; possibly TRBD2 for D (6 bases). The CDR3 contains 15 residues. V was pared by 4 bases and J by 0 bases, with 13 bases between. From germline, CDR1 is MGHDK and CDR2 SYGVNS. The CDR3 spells CASSGSGENSYEQYF. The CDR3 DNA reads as TGTGCCAGCAGTGGCTCGGGGGAGAACTCCTACGAGCAGTACTTC.

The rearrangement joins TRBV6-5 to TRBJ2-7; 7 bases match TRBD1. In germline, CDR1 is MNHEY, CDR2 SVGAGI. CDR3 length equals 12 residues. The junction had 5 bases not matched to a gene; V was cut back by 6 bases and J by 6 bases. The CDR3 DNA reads TGTGCCAGCAGATCTCCAGGGGGCGAGCAGTACTTC. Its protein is CASRSPGGEQYF.

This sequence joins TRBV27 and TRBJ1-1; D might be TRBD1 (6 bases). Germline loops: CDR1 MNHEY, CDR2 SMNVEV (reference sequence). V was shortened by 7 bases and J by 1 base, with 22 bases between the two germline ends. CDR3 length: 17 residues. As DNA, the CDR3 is TGTGCCAGCAACTTCCCGGGACACGGCCTCTGGAACACTGAAGCTTTCTTT. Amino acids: CASNFPGHGLWNTEAFF.